This is a list of T cell receptor beta chains from one sample in a study of CD8 T cells in ankylosing spondylitis. TCRdb re-analysed the 5' RACE reads in MiXCR, keeping a single row per CDR3 protein. The top ten clones hold about 15% of a sample with some 150,000 distinct CDR3 sequences, 44% of them seen once. Sequencing used synovial fluid, either unsorted or a sorted T cell fraction (not recorded which). The origin of the receptors is a male donor with ankylosing spondylitis. Both conserved end residues are part of each CDR3. The D gene is left open where the match is weak. Clone size is stated in some rows and not others, as once, few, many or a class when expanded.

TRBV18	-	TRBJ1-1	-	CASSPGGAGTEAFF	TGTGCCAGCTCACCAGGGGGCGCGGGGACTGAAGCTTTCTTT
TRBV12-3/TRBV12-4	TRBD2	TRBJ2-1	few	CASSYGTSANEQFF	TGTGCCAGCAGTTATGGGACTAGCGCCAATGAGCAGTTCTTC
TRBV27	TRBD1	TRBJ1-2	few	CASSPTYRGYGYTF	TGTGCCAGCAGCCCAACATACAGGGGCTATGGCTACACCTTC
TRBV20-1	TRBD2	TRBJ2-1	few	CSASSPSGRLAYNEQFF	TGCAGTGCTAGTTCTCCTAGCGGGAGATTGGCCTACAATGAGCAGTTCTTC
TRBV15	-	TRBJ2-5	-	CATSRDQAVQETQYF	TGTGCCACCAGCAGAGATCAGGCAGTCCAAGAGACCCAGTACTTC
TRBV5-1	TRBD1	TRBJ1-2	few	CASSLTGWGYTF	TGCGCCAGCAGCCTGACAGGGTGGGGCTACACCTTC
TRBV20-1	-	TRBJ1-1	-	CSARDLSAGRGDTEAFF	TGCAGTGCTAGAGATCTGTCAGCCGGGAGAGGGGACACTGAAGCTTTCTTT
TRBV20-1	TRBD2	TRBJ2-3	few	CSAGSGGLSTDTQYF	TGCAGTGCTGGCAGCGGGGGGCTTAGCACAGATACGCAGTATTTT
TRBV7-8	-	TRBJ1-2	few	CASSLDAGPPYYGYTF	TGTGCCAGCAGCTTAGATGCGGGACCCCCCTACTATGGCTACACCTTC
TRBV4-3	-	TRBJ1-5	few	CASSQEYQFRQPQHF	TGCGCCAGCAGCCAAGAGTACCAGTTTCGTCAGCCCCAGCATTTT
TRBV20-1	-	TRBJ1-2	-	CSARDEGRGYGYTF	TGCAGTGCTAGAGATGAGGGAAGGGGCTATGGCTACACCTTC
TRBV27	-	TRBJ2-2	-	CASSYGQNTGELFF	TGTGCCAGCAGTTACGGACAGAACACCGGGGAGCTGTTTTTT
TRBV12-3/TRBV12-4	TRBD1	TRBJ2-1	few	CASSQEWTGFYNEQFF	TGTGCCAGCAGCCAAGAGTGGACAGGGTTTTACAATGAGCAGTTCTTC
TRBV27	-	TRBJ2-7	once	CASSSKIGTSSYEQYF	TGTGCCAGCAGTTCGAAGATCGGGACAAGCTCCTACGAGCAGTACTTC
TRBV4-1	-	TRBJ1-6	-	CASSQERLSSSYNSPLHF	TGCGCCAGCAGCCAAGAAAGGTTGTCGTCCTCCTATAATTCACCCCTCCACTTT
TRBV10-3	TRBD1	TRBJ1-1	-	CAIRISPTGSGTEAFF	TGTGCCATCAGGATCAGCCCGACAGGGAGTGGCACTGAAGCTTTCTTT
TRBV7-9	TRBD1	TRBJ1-5	-	CASNPWTGLGNQPQHF	TGTGCCAGCAACCCATGGACAGGGCTTGGCAATCAGCCCCAGCATTTT
TRBV18	TRBD1	TRBJ1-6	-	CASSPGQGYSPLHF	TGTGCCAGCTCACCGGGACAGGGATACTCACCCCTCCACTTT
TRBV12-3/TRBV12-4	-	TRBJ2-1	-	CASSFPTGSGIIDEQFF	TGTGCCAGCAGTTTCCCGACAGGATCGGGTATAATCGATGAGCAGTTCTTC
TRBV7-2	-	TRBJ1-1	few	CASRILGGELNTEAFF	TGTGCCAGCAGAATCCTTGGGGGGGAACTGAACACTGAAGCTTTCTTT
TRBV13	TRBD2	TRBJ2-1	-	CASSLVASGSWNEQFF	TGTGCCAGCAGCTTAGTGGCTAGCGGGAGTTGGAATGAGCAGTTCTTC
TRBV28	-	TRBJ2-1	-	CASSLRGGMYVLGYYNEQFF	TGTGCCAGCAGTTTAAGGGGCGGGATGTATGTACTGGGGTACTACAATGAGCAGTTCTTC
TRBV4-1	TRBD2	TRBJ2-3	few	CASTWVVAGVGSDTQYF	TGCGCCAGCACCTGGGTAGTAGCGGGAGTGGGCTCAGATACGCAGTATTTT
TRBV3-1	-	TRBJ2-7	-	CASSWGDSPYEQYF	TGTGCCAGCAGCTGGGGGGACAGCCCCTACGAGCAGTACTTC
TRBV29-1	TRBD1	TRBJ2-7	-	CSVEDEGGPYEQYF	TGCAGCGTTGAAGATGAAGGGGGCCCCTACGAGCAGTACTTC
TRBV2	-	TRBJ1-2	-	CASSPDSYGYTF	TGTGCCAGCAGTCCGGACAGCTATGGCTACACCTTC
TRBV12-3/TRBV12-4	-	TRBJ1-5	few	CASSFPTKGRYQPQHF	TGTGCCAGCAGTTTCCCCACGAAAGGGAGGTATCAGCCCCAGCATTTT
TRBV7-9	-	TRBJ1-2	few	CASSLGPLGHRYGYTF	TGTGCCAGCAGCTTAGGACCCTTGGGACATCGCTATGGCTACACCTTC
TRBV4-2	-	TRBJ1-1	-	CASSQSVGNTEAFF	TGTGCCAGCAGCCAATCGGTTGGGAACACTGAAGCTTTCTTT
TRBV6-5	-	TRBJ1-5	-	CASSYSPRGNQPQHF	TGTGCCAGCAGTTACTCTCCTAGGGGCAATCAGCCCCAGCATTTT
TRBV27	TRBD1	TRBJ2-7	few	CASSGQGGAYEQYF	TGTGCCAGCAGCGGACAGGGAGGTGCCTACGAGCAGTACTTC
TRBV11-3	-	TRBJ2-1	many	CASRFNNEQFF	TGTGCCAGCCGGTTCAACAATGAGCAGTTCTTC
TRBV5-5	-	TRBJ2-7	-	CASSTDPEQPYEQYF	TGTGCCAGCAGCACGGACCCAGAGCAACCCTACGAGCAGTACTTC
TRBV3-1	TRBD2	TRBJ2-1	-	CASSPGTSGRGREQFF	TGTGCCAGCAGCCCCGGGACTAGCGGGAGGGGTCGGGAGCAGTTCTTC
TRBV10-3	-	TRBJ2-3	few	CAISDPQRVTDTQYF	TGTGCCATCAGCGATCCCCAGCGGGTCACAGATACGCAGTATTTT
TRBV5-1	-	TRBJ1-5	many	CASSPGLSDQPQHF	TGCGCCAGCAGCCCGGGACTGTCGGATCAGCCCCAGCATTTT
TRBV28	-	TRBJ2-2	-	CASSLGLYTGELFF	TGTGCCAGCAGTTTAGGGCTATACACCGGGGAGCTGTTTTTT
TRBV19	-	TRBJ1-6	-	CASSISGPDTLHF	TGTGCCAGTAGTATATCTGGCCCAGACACCCTCCACTTT
TRBV15	-	TRBJ1-2	-	CATSPDSFYGYTF	TGTGCCACCAGCCCGGACTCCTTCTATGGCTACACCTTC
TRBV10-3	-	TRBJ2-3	-	CAISDLGRVGTDTQYF	TGTGCCATCAGTGACCTCGGACGGGTTGGAACAGATACGCAGTATTTT
TRBV18	-	TRBJ2-5	many	CASSPRETQYF	TGTGCCAGCTCACCGCGAGAGACCCAGTACTTC
TRBV4-1	-	TRBJ2-4	-	CASSQETGGTKNIQYF	TGCGCCAGCAGCCAAGAAACGGGGGGCACCAAAAACATTCAGTACTTC
TRBV6-5	-	TRBJ2-3	-	CASSYVGLDTDTQYF	TGTGCCAGCAGTTACGTGGGGCTGGACACAGATACGCAGTATTTT
TRBV7-8	-	TRBJ1-5	-	CASSLTGRHQPQHF	TGTGCCAGCAGCCTAACAGGGAGGCATCAGCCCCAGCATTTT
TRBV7-9	-	TRBJ1-1	-	CASRKGPVYTEAFF	TGTGCCAGCAGGAAGGGCCCAGTTTACACTGAAGCTTTCTTT
TRBV15	-	TRBJ2-7	few	CATSRDHPAASYEQYF	TGTGCCACCAGCAGAGATCATCCAGCGGCGTCCTACGAGCAGTACTTC
TRBV27	-	TRBJ2-7	-	CASSLLGPNEQYF	TGTGCCAGCAGTTTATTAGGACCCAACGAGCAGTACTTC
TRBV12-3/TRBV12-4	TRBD2	TRBJ2-3	-	CASSPLVGPGGDTQYF	TGTGCCAGCAGTCCCCTTGTGGGGCCGGGGGGAGATACGCAGTATTTT